This section outlines one TCR beta chain sequence together with its context. Here immunoSEQ multiplex PCR was the method, and the copy in TCRdb shows in-frame clones only, minus some. The profile shows 630,000 or so clones, approximately 87% of them singletons. The data were obtained in a study of shared T cell receptors in the human thymus. This CDR3 has 15 amino acids. CDR1 SEHNR and CDR2 FQNEAQ come from the germline V gene (reference sequence). Trimming took 4 bases from V and 12 from J; bases not matched to a gene: 10. These data were likewise used in another study, on human thymus T cells. That work states: Thymus tissue for the work was resected from patients undergoing corrective heart surgery. Within thymic and blood repertoires, V and J gene usage appeared to be biased.

This TCR derives from a boy under two years old with a congenital heart defect. This chain uses TRBV7-9 with TRBJ2-7; 15 bases are shared with TRBD2. The sequencing input was thymocytes. The DNA for the CDR3 is TGTGCCAGCAGCTCAGGACTAGCGGGGGGGTCCGTGACGTACTTC. Protein product: CASSSGLAGGSVTYF.